The 23 T cell receptor beta chains reported below all come from one sample, sequenced in a study of T cell changes during pregnancy in multiple sclerosis. Profiling relied on immunoSEQ multiplex PCR, and the TCRdb table lists in-frame clones only, not all of them. The sample includes roughly 100,000 clones, about nine tenths of them seen just once. Specimen: peripheral blood, collected after pregnancy. The receptors stem from a female donor with multiple sclerosis, enrolled in a pregnancy study.

The chain joins TRBV30 to TRBJ2-7; D may be TRBD2 (6 bases). Trimming took 5 bases from V and 1 from J, leaving 18 bases between them. Germline assignment: CDR1 GTSNPN and CDR2 SVGIG (reference sequence). The CDR3 consists of 15 residues. In DNA form, the CDR3 reads TGTGCCTGGGGTAGTCGGCGGGATGTTTCCTACGAGCAGTACTTC. Translated, it gives CAWGSRRDVSYEQYF.

This clone has just one count. The J gene is TRBJ2-7, the V gene TRBV5-6; 9 bases align to TRBD2. The germline V gene has CDR1 SGHDT and CDR2 YYEEEE. The V and J ends lost 2 bases and 5 bases, in that order; junction bases with no gene match: 2. CDR3 length equals 13 residues. The CDR3 loop reads CASSFRTSDEQYF. The CDR3 DNA reads as TGTGCCAGCAGCTTCCGGACTAGCGACGAGCAGTACTTC. Full variable domain (rest looked up from reference TRBV5-6 and TRBJ2-7): DAGVTQSPTHLIKTRGQQVTLRCSPKSGHDTVSWYQQALGQGPQFIFQYYEEEERQRGNFPDRFSGHQFPNYSSELNVNALLLGDSALYLCASSFRTSDEQYFGPGTRLTVT.

The rearrangement links TRBV6-1 to TRBJ1-1; TRBD1 is a possible D gene (5 bases). V lost 4 bases and J 4 bases, leaving 13 bases between the germline ends. Per germline, CDR1 MNHNS and CDR2 SASEGT. The CDR3 spans 14 residues. The CDR3 nucleotides read TGTGCCAGCAGTGCCTTACGGGACTTCACTGAAGCTTTCTTT. Amino acid sequence: CASSALRDFTEAFF.

The CDR3 nucleotides read TGTGCCATCGTGAAGGGACAGGGGTACGAGCAGTACTTC. This encodes CAIVKGQGYEQYF. This chain joins TRBV10-3 and TRBJ2-7; 10 bases are shared with TRBD1. The CDR3 is 13 amino acids. Germline-derived CDR1 and CDR2 are ENHRY and SYGVKD. J was trimmed by 4 bases and V by 8 bases; bases with no gene match: 5.

A remark on this clone: The limits of the CDR3 on the DNA are not certain, so only TCRdb's listed CDR3 is given. The V gene is TRBV21-1, the J gene TRBJ1-4; the DNA was not compared with TRBD1, the D call given in the table. TRBV21-1 is a pseudogene locus. The CDR3 length equals 16 residues, ends included. The CDR3 sequence: CASSIFATGTPGKLFF.

This clone was seen once. The genes are TRBV19 and TRBJ1-4; the D is unclear. CDR1 is LNHDA and CDR2 is SQIVND in the germline V gene (reference sequence). The length of the CDR3 is 15 residues. V lost 6 bases, J lost 0 bases, and 11 bases lay in between. CDR3 region: CASRAKDATNEKLFF. CDR3 coding DNA: TGTGCCAGTAGAGCGAAAGACGCAACTAATGAAAAACTGTTTTTT.

The chain is built from TRBV4-1 and TRBJ2-5; TRBD1 agrees at 11 bases. Trimming took 4 bases from V and 5 from J; bases not matched to a gene: 6. The germline gives CDR1 MGHRA, CDR2 YSYEKL. The CDR3 contains 15 residues. In nucleotides, the CDR3 is TGCGCCAGCAGCCGCGGACAGGGGGCATCGGAGACCCAGTACTTC. Protein product: CASSRGQGASETQYF.

The rearrangement joins TRBV19 to TRBJ2-7; 7 positions agree with TRBD2. Looked up from germline, CDR1 is LNHDA and CDR2 is SQIVND (reference sequence). V lost 0 bases and J lost 4; bases outside the gene matches: 6. There are 15 residues in the CDR3. This CDR3 reads CASSIDPRGSYEQYF. Here the CDR3 DNA reads TGTGCCAGTAGTATAGATCCGCGCGGGAGTTACGAGCAGTACTTC.

The V gene is TRBV2, the J gene TRBJ2-1, with D unresolved. From germline, CDR1 is SNHLY and CDR2 FYNNEI. V was trimmed by 7 bases and J by 0 bases, leaving 10 bases between them. The CDR3 contains 14 residues. CDR3 loop: CASTLTYSYNEQFF. DNA for the CDR3: TGTGCCAGCACCCTGACATACTCCTACAATGAGCAGTTCTTC.

The chain has TRBV27 and TRBJ2-5; 12 bases are shared with TRBD2. Germline CDR1 MNHEY, CDR2 SMNVEV (reference sequence). The V segment lost 0 bases and the J segment 6 bases; nucleotides outside the gene matches: 8. The CDR3 covers 17 residues. This CDR3 is CASSLSRPTSGSQTQYF. The CDR3 coding sequence is TGTGCCAGCAGTTTATCCCGTCCGACTAGCGGGAGTCAGACCCAGTACTTC.

In DNA, the CDR3 is TGTGCCAGCAGCTTAGACTCAGAGGACAGGCCAGGGAATGGCTACACCTTC. Its translation: CASSLDSEDRPGNGYTF. The chain couples TRBV7-9 to TRBJ1-2; 7 bases align to TRBD1. CDR1 is SEHNR and CDR2 is FQNEAQ in the germline V gene (reference sequence). The CDR3 runs 17 residues. The ends lost 1 base at V and 6 bases at J; junction bases unmatched: 14.

This chain joins TRBV7-2 and TRBJ2-7, with a possible D match to TRBD1 (6 bases). Germline V gene lookup returns CDR1 SGHTA and CDR2 FQGNSA. The CDR3 loop spans 12 amino acids. The V and J ends lost 5 bases and 6 bases respectively, with 11 bases between them. The CDR3 coding sequence is TGTGCCAGCAGCCTGAGGACAGTCGAGCAGTACTTC. It is translated as CASSLRTVEQYF. Together with reference TRBV7-2 and TRBJ2-7, the CDR3 gives the full variable domain: GAGVSQSPSNKVTEKGKDVELRCDPISGHTALYWYRQSLGQGLEFLIYFQGNSAPDKSGLPSDRFSAERTGGSVSTLTIQRTQQEDSAVYLCASSLRTVEQYFGPGTRLTVT.

The chain combines TRBV5-1 with TRBJ2-3, with TRBD1 matching over 8 bases. After removal of 0 bases from V and 1 base from J, the junction contained 1 base not matched to a gene. CDR1 and CDR2 (germline): SGHRS, YFSETQ. This CDR3 region has 15 residues. Here the CDR3 DNA reads TGCGCCAGCAGCTTGGTGGGACAGGGCACAGATACGCAGTATTTT. As protein: CASSLVGQGTDTQYF. The full variable domain, its missing parts supplied by reference TRBV5-1 and TRBJ2-3, is KAGVTQTPRYLIKTRGQQVTLSCSPISGHRSVSWYQQTPGQGLQFLFEYFSETQRNKGNFPGRFSGRQFSNSRSEMNVSTLELGDSALYLCASSLVGQGTDTQYFGPGTRLTVL.

The chain joins TRBV7-9 to TRBJ2-5; maybe TRBD1 (6 bases). The germline CDR1 and CDR2 sequences are SEHNR and FQNEAQ (reference sequence). With 5 bases removed from V and 5 bases from J, the gap between germline ends came to 18 bases. The CDR3 length is 15 residues. For the CDR3, the DNA is TGTGCCAGCAGCCAGCAAGGGGGTCTTGTTGAGACCCAGTACTTC. The encoded protein is CASSQQGGLVETQYF.

This clone was seen a single time. This sequence joins TRBV4-2 and TRBJ1-2; 8 bases line up with TRBD1. Unmatched junction bases numbered 4, after V lost 0 bases and J lost 4 bases. Per germline, CDR1 LGHNA and CDR2 YNFKEQ. The CDR3 loop spans 15 amino acids. The CDR3 DNA follows: TGTGCCAGCAGCCAAGAATTAACAGGGGGCTATGGCTACACCTTC. This encodes CASSQELTGGYGYTF.

The V and J genes are TRBV20-1 and TRBJ2-2, with 7 bases matching TRBD1. Looked up from germline, CDR1 is DFQATT and CDR2 is SNEGSKA (reference sequence). V gave up 6 bases and J gave up 10 bases; unmatched junction bases: 5. The CDR3 is made up of 11 amino acids. This CDR3 is CSAPGQKELFF. The CDR3 nucleotides read TGCAGTGCACCGGGACAGAAGGAGCTGTTTTTT.

CDR3: CASSLEVTSDYNEQFF. The DNA for the CDR3 is TGCGCCAGCAGCTTGGAGGTGACTAGCGACTACAATGAGCAGTTCTTC. J is TRBJ2-1 and V is TRBV5-1; 8 positions match TRBD2. The CDR3 extends over 16 amino acids. V trimming: 0 bases; J trimming: 3 bases; junction bases outside the gene matches: 5. CDR1 is SGHRS and CDR2 is YFSETQ in the germline V gene. The full variable domain, with the rest looked up from reference TRBV5-1 and TRBJ2-1, is KAGVTQTPRYLIKTRGQQVTLSCSPISGHRSVSWYQQTPGQGLQFLFEYFSETQRNKGNFPGRFSGRQFSNSRSEMNVSTLELGDSALYLCASSLEVTSDYNEQFFGPGTRLTVL.

V and J are TRBV7-2 and TRBJ2-5; D may be TRBD2 (6 bases). The germline V gene encodes CDR1 SGHTA and CDR2 FQGNSA. The CDR3 loop spans 15 amino acids. Deletions cut 1 base from V and 5 bases from J, with 14 bases between. DNA for the CDR3: TGTGCCAGCAGCTTAGATCGCGGGGTACAGGAGACCCAGTACTTC. Its translation: CASSLDRGVQETQYF.

This chain links TRBV19 with TRBJ2-7, with TRBD2 matching 7 bases. Trimming at V came to 2 bases and at J to 1 base, leaving 2 bases not matched to a gene. There are 14 residues in the CDR3. Germline V gene sequence: CDR1 LNHDA, CDR2 SQIVND (reference sequence). The CDR3 nucleotides are TGTGCCAGTAGTATACTAGCGGATTCCTACGAGCAGTACTTC. It specifies CASSILADSYEQYF.

The chain recombines TRBV7-2 with TRBJ2-7, with 14 bases that match TRBD2. The CDR3 contains 15 residues. Trimming at V came to 1 base and at J to 12 bases, leaving 8 bases not matched to a gene. Germline V gene sequence: CDR1 SGHTA, CDR2 FQGNSA. CDR3 DNA: TGTGCCAGCAGCTTAGGAGGACTAGCGGGGGGTCGGAGGTACTTC. Amino acids: CASSLGGLAGGRRYF. Drawing the rest from reference TRBV7-2 and TRBJ2-7, the complete variable domain is GAGVSQSPSNKVTEKGKDVELRCDPISGHTALYWYRQSLGQGLEFLIYFQGNSAPDKSGLPSDRFSAERTGGSVSTLTIQRTQQEDSAVYLCASSLGGLAGGRRYFGPGTRLTVT.

This clone was picked up one time. This rearrangement joins TRBV7-2 to TRBJ1-2; 8 bases agree with TRBD1. The length of the CDR3 is 15 residues. CDR1 is SGHTA and CDR2 is FQGNSA in the germline V gene. Trimming at V came to 5 bases and at J to 2 bases, leaving 7 bases not matched to a gene. The CDR3 spells CASSARRQGNYGYTF. The CDR3 DNA follows: TGTGCCAGCAGCGCCCGCCGACAGGGGAACTATGGCTACACCTTC. The complete variable domain, with remaining parts taken from reference TRBV7-2 and TRBJ1-2, reads GAGVSQSPSNKVTEKGKDVELRCDPISGHTALYWYRQSLGQGLEFLIYFQGNSAPDKSGLPSDRFSAERTGGSVSTLTIQRTQQEDSAVYLCASSARRQGNYGYTFGSGTRLTVV.

The genes are TRBV19 and TRBJ2-7; maybe TRBD1 (6 bases). Per germline, CDR1 LNHDA and CDR2 SQIVND (reference sequence). This CDR3 comprises 14 residues. Trimming took 8 bases from V and 2 from J, leaving 16 bases between them. In DNA form, the CDR3 reads TGTGCCAGTCGCCAGACAGGCCGACCCTACGAGCAGTACTTC. Protein product: CASRQTGRPYEQYF.

V is TRBV5-4 and J is TRBJ1-1; 8 nucleotides line up with TRBD1. CDR1 is SGHNT and CDR2 is YYREEE in the germline V gene (reference sequence). This CDR3 contains 14 residues. Trimming at V came to 4 bases and at J to 1 base, leaving 3 bases not matched to a gene. DNA of the CDR3: TGTGCCAGCAGCGACGGACAGGGGAACACTGAAGCTTTCTTT. Translated, it gives CASSDGQGNTEAFF.